This TCR beta chain was sequenced during a study of CD8+CD57+ T cells in acquired aplastic anemia. Study-level background: The average for DNA from sorted CD4+ and CD8+ cells was roughly 3 ug. Study-level findings and limits: CD8+ Simpson's diversity in patients was not significantly different from that in controls. Shared by patients and controls, 25 to 30 CD8+ CDR3s were abundant in patients.

Per germline, CDR1 SNHLY and CDR2 FYNNEI. The CDR3 is 14 residues long, counting both termini. Genomic DNA was employed as the template in profiling TCR beta VDJ and CDR3. TCRdb re-called the reads with MiXCR, one entry per CDR3 protein. The sample has 350,000 to 450,000 distinct CDR3 sequences, about two thirds seen once; the top ten hold 4%. Of note for this clonotype: Its antigen is undetermined. The CDR3 does not end in the conserved phenylalanine or tryptophan, so this is likely a read error. The DNA is omitted, as the CDR3 cannot be located on it reliably, and the CDR3 follows TCRdb's listing.

The sequenced material came from sorted CD4+, CD8+, or CD8+CD57+ T cells (not recorded which) from PBMCs. The sequence was collected from a human donor in good health, serving as a control. This chain connects TRBV2 to TRBJ1-6; the D call in the table, TRBD1, was not verified against the DNA. CDR3 sequence: CASSADNQPQHFGD.